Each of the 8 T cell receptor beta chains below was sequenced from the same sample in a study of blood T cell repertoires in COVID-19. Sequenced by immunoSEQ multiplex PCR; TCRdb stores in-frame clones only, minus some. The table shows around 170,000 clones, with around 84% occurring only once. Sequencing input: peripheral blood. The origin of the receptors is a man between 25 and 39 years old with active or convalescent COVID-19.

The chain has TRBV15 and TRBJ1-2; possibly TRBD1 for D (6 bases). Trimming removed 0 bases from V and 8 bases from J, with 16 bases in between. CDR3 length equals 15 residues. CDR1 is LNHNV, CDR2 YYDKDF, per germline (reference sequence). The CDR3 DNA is TGTGCCACCAGCAGAGAAGGCAGGGGTCTAGAAGGCTACACCTTC. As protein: CATSREGRGLEGYTF.

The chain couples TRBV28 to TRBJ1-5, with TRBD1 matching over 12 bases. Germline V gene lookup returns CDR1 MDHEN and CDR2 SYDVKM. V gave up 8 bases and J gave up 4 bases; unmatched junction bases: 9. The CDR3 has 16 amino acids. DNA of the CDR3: TGTGCCAGCCTGGGACAGGGGGCGGTGGGGAATCAGCCCCAGCATTTT. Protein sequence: CASLGQGAVGNQPQHF.

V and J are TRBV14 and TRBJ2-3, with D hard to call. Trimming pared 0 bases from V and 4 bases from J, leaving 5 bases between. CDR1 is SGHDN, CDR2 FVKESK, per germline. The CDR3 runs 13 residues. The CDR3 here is CASSQDLSDTQYF. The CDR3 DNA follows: TGTGCCAGCAGCCAAGATCTATCAGATACGCAGTATTTT.

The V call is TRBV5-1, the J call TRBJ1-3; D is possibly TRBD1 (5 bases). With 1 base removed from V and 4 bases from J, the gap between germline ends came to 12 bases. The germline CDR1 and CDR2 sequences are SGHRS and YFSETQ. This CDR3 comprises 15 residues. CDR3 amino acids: CASSLLGVLGNTIYF. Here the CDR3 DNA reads TGCGCCAGCAGCTTGCTAGGGGTTCTAGGAAACACCATATATTTT.

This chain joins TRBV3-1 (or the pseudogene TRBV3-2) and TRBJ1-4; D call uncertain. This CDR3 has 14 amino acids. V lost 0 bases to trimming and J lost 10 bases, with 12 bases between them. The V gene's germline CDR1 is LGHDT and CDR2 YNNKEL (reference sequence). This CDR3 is CASSQEERVGKLFF. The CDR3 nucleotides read TGTGCCAGCAGCCAAGAAGAACGGGTCGGAAAACTGTTTTTT.

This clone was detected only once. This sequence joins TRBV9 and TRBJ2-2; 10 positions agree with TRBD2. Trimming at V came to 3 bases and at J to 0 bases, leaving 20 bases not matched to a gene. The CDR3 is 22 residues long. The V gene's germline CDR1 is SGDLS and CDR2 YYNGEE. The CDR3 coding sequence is TGTGCCAGCAGCGGTAGGGAGGTCGGTCTAGCGGGGGAAGTTGCGAACACCGGGGAGCTGTTTTTT. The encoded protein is CASSGREVGLAGEVANTGELFF.

Written as DNA, the CDR3 is TGTGCCAGCAGCTCGCGGACAGGCGGGGAAGCTTTCTTT. Translating gives CASSSRTGGEAFF. The chain has TRBV7-2 and TRBJ1-1, with 7 bases that match TRBD1. This CDR3 is built from 13 residues. V shed 4 bases and J 8 bases; nucleotides not matched to a gene: 7. The V gene's germline CDR1 is SGHTA and CDR2 FQGNSA.

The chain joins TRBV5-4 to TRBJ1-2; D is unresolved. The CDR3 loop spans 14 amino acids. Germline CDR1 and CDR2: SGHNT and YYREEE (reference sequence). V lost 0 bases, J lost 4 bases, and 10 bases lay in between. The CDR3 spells CASSLDATIYGYTF. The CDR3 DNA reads TGTGCCAGCAGCTTGGATGCGACTATCTATGGCTACACCTTC.